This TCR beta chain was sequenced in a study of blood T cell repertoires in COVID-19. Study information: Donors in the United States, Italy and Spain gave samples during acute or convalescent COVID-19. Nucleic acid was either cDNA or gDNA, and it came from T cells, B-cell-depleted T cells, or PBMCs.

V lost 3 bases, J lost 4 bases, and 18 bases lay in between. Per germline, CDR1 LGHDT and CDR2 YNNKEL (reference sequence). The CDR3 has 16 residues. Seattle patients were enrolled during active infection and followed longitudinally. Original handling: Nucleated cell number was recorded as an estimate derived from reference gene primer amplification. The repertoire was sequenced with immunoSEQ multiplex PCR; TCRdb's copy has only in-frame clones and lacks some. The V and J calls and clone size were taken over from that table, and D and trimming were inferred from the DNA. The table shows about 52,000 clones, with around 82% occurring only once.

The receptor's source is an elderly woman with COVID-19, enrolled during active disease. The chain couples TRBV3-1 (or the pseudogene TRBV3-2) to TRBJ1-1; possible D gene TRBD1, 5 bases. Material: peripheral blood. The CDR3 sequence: CASSQRQFQGRTEAFF. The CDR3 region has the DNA TGTGCCAGCAGCCAGAGACAGTTTCAGGGCCGCACTGAAGCTTTCTTT.